Each of the 4 T cell receptor beta chains below was sequenced from the same sample in a study of T-cell reconstitution after alpha-beta-depleted transplantation in children (TCRdb year 2016). Libraries were built with PCR. Sequencing was performed on an Illumina HiSeq 2500. TCR library preparation used molecular barcoding, with unique molecular identifiers applied to normalize quantification of the TCRbeta repertoire. TCRdb handled the public reads itself, with Q25 trimming in fastp and clone calling in MiXCR, and kept productive beta chains. Here each entry gathers all rows of one CDR3 protein and keeps the most common genes and DNA. Within this sample are 70,000 to 95,000 distinct CDR3 sequences, with 15% to 19% of them counted one time only. The ten biggest clones cover 15% to 20% of the sample. This sample's treatment or condition label indicates: allogeneic hematopoietic cell transplantation with graft depleted of TCRalphabeta T cells and CD19 B cells.

The specimen was PBMCs, mostly from graft donor cells, collected 180 days after TCRalphabeta/CD19-depleted stem cell transplant. The source of these receptors is a male patient between 2 and 9 years old who had a stem cell transplant for acute lymphoblastic leukemia, so the T cells may come from the graft donor.

The chain is built from TRBV2 and TRBJ2-3, with D maybe TRBD2 (5 bases). Germline loops: CDR1 SNHLY, CDR2 FYNNEI. The CDR3 extends over 15 amino acids. V lost 6 bases, J lost 4 bases, and 17 bases lay in between. CDR3 in amino acids: CASSAPDMGADTQYF. The CDR3 nucleotides are TGTGCCAGCAGCGCACCCGACATGGGAGCAGATACGCAGTATTTT.

This clonotype came up once. This sequence may be a read error, since a much larger clone differs from it by one base. The genes are TRBV27 and TRBJ2-5; TRBD1 is a possible D gene (6 bases). Germline CDR1 reads MNHEY; CDR2 reads SMNVEV (reference sequence). The CDR3 loop spans 15 amino acids. CDR3 region: CASRPGGGGQETQSF. The DNA for the CDR3 is TGTGCCAGCAGGCCTGGTGGGGGCGGCCAAGAGACCCAGTCCTTC.

By sample share, this clonotype is medium-sized. The chain uses TRBV5-1 and TRBJ2-1; 8 positions match TRBD1. From germline, CDR1 is SGHRS and CDR2 YFSETQ. The CDR3 has 16 amino acids. Trimming removed 2 bases from V and 2 bases from J; junction bases left unmatched: 6. DNA for the CDR3: TGCGCCAGCAGCTTCTCCGAACAGGGGGCCTACAATGAGCAGTTCTTC. Translation: CASSFSEQGAYNEQFF.

The J gene is TRBJ1-5, the V gene TRBV10-3; possible D gene TRBD1, 6 bases. This CDR3 comprises 14 residues. Germline values: CDR1 ENHRY, CDR2 SYGVKD. Trimming removed 10 bases at V and 2 bases at J, with 15 bases between. The chain's CDR3 is CATGARGGNQPQHF. The DNA of the CDR3 is TGTGCCACCGGGGCCAGGGGCGGCAATCAGCCCCAGCATTTT.